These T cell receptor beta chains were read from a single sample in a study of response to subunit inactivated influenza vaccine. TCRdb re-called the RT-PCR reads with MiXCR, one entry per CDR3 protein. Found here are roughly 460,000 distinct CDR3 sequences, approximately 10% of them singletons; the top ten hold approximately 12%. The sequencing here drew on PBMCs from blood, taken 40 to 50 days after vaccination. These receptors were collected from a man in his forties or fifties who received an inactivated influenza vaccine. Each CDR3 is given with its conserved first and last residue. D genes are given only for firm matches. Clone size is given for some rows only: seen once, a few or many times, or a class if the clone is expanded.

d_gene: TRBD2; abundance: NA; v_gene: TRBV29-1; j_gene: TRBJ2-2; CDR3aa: CSARLAGGAGELFF; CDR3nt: TGCAGCGCACGACTAGCGGGGGGGGCCGGGGAGCTGTTTTTT
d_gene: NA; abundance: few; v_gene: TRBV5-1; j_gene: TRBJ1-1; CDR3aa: CASSLIDKEAFF; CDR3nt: TGCGCCAGCAGCTTGATCGACAAGGAGGCTTTCTTT
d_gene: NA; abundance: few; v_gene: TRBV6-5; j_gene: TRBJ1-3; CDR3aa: CASSYSQQRNTIYF; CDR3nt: TGTGCCAGCAGTTACTCGCAACAGAGAAACACCATATATTTT
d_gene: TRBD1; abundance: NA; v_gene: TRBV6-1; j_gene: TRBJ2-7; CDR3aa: CASSETGQGAAEQYF; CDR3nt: TGTGCCAGCAGTGAGACCGGACAGGGGGCTGCCGAGCAGTACTTC
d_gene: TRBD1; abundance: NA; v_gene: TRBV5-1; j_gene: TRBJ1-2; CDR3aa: CASSFRQGLIYGYTF; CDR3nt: TGCGCCAGCAGCTTCCGACAGGGACTAATCTATGGCTACACCTTC
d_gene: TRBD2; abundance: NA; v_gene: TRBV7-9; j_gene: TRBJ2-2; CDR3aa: CASTDRLAGTGELFF; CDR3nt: TGTGCCAGCACCGACAGACTAGCGGGCACCGGGGAGCTGTTTTTT
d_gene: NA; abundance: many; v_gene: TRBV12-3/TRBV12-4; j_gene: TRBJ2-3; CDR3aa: CASSSRGTDTQYF; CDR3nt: TGTGCCAGCAGTTCACGGGGGACAGATACGCAGTATTTT
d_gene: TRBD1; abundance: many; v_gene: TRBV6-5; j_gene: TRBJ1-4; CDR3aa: CASSYQLQGRTNEKLFF; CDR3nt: TGTGCCAGCAGTTACCAACTACAGGGGCGGACTAATGAAAAACTGTTTTTT
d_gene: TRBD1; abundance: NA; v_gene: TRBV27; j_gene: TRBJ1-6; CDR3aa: CASSFIGQGRSPLHF; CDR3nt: TGTGCCAGCAGTTTTATTGGACAGGGGCGTTCACCCCTCCACTTT
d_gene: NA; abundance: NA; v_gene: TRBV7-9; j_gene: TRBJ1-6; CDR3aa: CASSQEGGGLSPLHF; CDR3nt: TGTGCCAGCAGCCAAGAAGGCGGAGGGCTGTCACCCCTCCACTTT
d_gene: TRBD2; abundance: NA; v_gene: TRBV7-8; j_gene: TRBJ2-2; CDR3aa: CASSPQAGGSTGELFF; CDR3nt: TGTGCCAGCAGCCCCCAGGCGGGAGGTAGCACCGGGGAGCTGTTTTTT
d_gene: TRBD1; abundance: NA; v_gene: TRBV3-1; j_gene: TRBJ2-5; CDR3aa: CASSRPTGRETQYF; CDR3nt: TGTGCCAGCAGCCGTCCGACAGGGCGGGAGACCCAGTACTTC
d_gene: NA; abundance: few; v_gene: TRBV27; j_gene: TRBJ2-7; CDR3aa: CASSLSGGFIGVYEQYF; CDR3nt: TGTGCCAGCAGTTTATCGGGGGGATTTATTGGGGTTTACGAGCAGTACTTC
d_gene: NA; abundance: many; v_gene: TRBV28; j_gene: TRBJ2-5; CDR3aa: CASSGSVETQYF; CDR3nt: TGTGCCAGCAGTGGATCCGTGGAGACCCAGTACTTC
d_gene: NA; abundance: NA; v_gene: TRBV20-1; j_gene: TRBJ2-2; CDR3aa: CSASDGPGELFF; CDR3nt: TGCAGTGCCTCGGATGGCCCCGGGGAGCTGTTTTTT
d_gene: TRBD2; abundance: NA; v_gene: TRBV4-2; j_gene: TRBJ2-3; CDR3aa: CASSRSGPGLATDTQYF; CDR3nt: TGTGCCAGCAGCCGTAGTGGACCGGGACTAGCGACAGATACGCAGTATTTT
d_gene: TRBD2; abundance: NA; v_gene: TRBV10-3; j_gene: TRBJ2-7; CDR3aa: CAISESSGFISYEQYF; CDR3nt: TGTGCCATCAGTGAGTCTAGCGGGTTTATCTCCTACGAGCAGTACTTC
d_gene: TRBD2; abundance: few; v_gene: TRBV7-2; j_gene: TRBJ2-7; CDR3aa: CASSLATSGATYEQYF; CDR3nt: TGTGCCAGCAGCTTAGCAACTAGCGGGGCCACCTACGAGCAGTACTTC
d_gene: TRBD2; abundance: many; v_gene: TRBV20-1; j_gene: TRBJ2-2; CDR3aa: CSAGTSGRSGELFF; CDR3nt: TGCAGTGCTGGAACTAGCGGGAGGTCCGGGGAGCTGTTTTTT
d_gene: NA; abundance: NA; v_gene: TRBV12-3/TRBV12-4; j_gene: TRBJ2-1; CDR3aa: CASSQGWYEQFF; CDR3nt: TGTGCCAGCAGTCAGGGGTGGTATGAGCAGTTCTTC
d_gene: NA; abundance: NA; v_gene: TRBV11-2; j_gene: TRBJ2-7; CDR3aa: CASSLLPGGAYEQYF; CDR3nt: TGTGCCAGCAGCTTATTACCCGGAGGTGCCTACGAGCAGTACTTC
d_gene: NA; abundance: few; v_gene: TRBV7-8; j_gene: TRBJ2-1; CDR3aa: CASSSLENEQFF; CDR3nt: TGTGCCAGCAGCTCTCTAGAGAATGAGCAGTTCTTC
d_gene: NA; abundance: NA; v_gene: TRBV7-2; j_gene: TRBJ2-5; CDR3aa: CASSLEKTNLEETQYF; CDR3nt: TGTGCCAGCAGCTTAGAAAAGACGAATTTAGAGGAGACCCAGTACTTC
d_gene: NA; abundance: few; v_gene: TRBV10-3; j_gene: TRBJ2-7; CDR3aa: CAISEGYEQYF; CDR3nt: TGTGCCATCAGTGAGGGATACGAGCAGTACTTC
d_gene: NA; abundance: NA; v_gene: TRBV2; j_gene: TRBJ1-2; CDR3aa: CASRERLGTNYGYTF; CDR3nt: TGTGCCAGCAGGGAAAGACTGGGGACTAACTATGGCTACACCTTC
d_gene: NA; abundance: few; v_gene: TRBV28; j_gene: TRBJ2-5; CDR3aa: CASRNQETQYF; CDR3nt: TGTGCCAGCAGAAACCAAGAGACCCAGTACTTC
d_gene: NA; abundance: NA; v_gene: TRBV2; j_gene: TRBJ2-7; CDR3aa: CASSGNLGQQYF; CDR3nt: TGTGCCAGCAGTGGGAATTTAGGGCAGCAGTACTTC
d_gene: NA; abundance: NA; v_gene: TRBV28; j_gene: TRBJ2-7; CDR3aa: CAMGPGLESYEQYF; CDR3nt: TGTGCCATGGGCCCCGGGCTAGAATCCTACGAGCAGTACTTC
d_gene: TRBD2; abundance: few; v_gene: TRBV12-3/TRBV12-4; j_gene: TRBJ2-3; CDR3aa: CASSRPGLVADTQYF; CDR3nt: TGTGCCAGCAGCCGTCCGGGACTAGTTGCAGATACGCAGTATTTT
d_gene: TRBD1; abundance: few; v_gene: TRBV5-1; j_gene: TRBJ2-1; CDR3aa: CASSIAGQGGNEQFF; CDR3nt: TGCGCCAGCAGCATAGCCGGACAGGGGGGCAATGAGCAGTTCTTC
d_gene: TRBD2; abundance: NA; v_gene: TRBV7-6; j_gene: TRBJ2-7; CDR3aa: CASSPAGRGSVGEQYF; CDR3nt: TGTGCCAGCAGCCCAGCGGGGCGGGGCAGTGTGGGCGAGCAGTACTTC
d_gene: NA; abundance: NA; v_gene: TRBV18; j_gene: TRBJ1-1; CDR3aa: CASFIDLNTEAFF; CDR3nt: TGTGCCAGCTTCATCGACCTGAACACTGAAGCTTTCTTT
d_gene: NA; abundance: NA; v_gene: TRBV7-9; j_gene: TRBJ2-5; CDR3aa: CASSLAWRETKETQYF; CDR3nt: TGTGCCAGCAGCTTAGCGTGGAGGGAAACTAAAGAGACCCAGTACTTC
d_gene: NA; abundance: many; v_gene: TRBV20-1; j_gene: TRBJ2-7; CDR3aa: CSARDNGYEQYF; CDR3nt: TGCAGTGCTAGAGATAACGGCTACGAGCAGTACTTC
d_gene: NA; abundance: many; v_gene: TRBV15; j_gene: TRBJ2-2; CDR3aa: CATSRDLGVAGELFF; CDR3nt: TGTGCCACCAGCAGAGACCTCGGGGTTGCCGGGGAGCTGTTTTTT
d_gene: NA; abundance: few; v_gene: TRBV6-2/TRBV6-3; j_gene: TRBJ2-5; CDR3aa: CASSYLAGALYQETQYF; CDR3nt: TGTGCCAGCAGTTACCTTGCGGGGGCCTTGTACCAAGAGACCCAGTACTTC
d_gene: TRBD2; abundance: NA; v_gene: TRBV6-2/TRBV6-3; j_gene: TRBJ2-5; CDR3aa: CASSPPTSGVQETQYF; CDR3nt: TGTGCCAGCAGCCCTCCGACTAGCGGGGTACAAGAGACCCAGTACTTC
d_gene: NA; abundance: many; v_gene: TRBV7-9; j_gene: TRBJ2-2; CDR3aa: CASSLRTPNTGELFF; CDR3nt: TGTGCCAGCAGCCTAAGGACACCGAACACCGGGGAGCTGTTTTTT
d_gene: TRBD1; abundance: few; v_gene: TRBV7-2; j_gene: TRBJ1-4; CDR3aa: CASSFGQEYNEKLFF; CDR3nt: TGTGCCAGCAGCTTTGGACAGGAGTATAATGAAAAACTGTTTTTT
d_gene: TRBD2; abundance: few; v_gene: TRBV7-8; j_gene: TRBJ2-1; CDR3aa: CASSWWGGLVLDEQFF; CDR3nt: TGTGCCAGCAGCTGGTGGGGGGGTTTAGTATTGGATGAGCAGTTCTTC
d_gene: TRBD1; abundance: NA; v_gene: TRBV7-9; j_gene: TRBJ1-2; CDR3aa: CASSLGQGSDYGYTF; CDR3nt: TGTGCCAGCAGCTTAGGACAGGGGAGCGACTATGGCTACACCTTC
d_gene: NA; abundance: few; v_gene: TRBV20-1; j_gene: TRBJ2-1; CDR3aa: CSASEPRAPNEQFF; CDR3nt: TGCAGTGCTAGTGAACCTAGGGCCCCCAATGAGCAGTTCTTC
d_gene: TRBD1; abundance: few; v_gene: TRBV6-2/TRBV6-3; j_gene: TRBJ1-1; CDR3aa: CASTPDRLNTEAFF; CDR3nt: TGTGCCAGCACCCCGGACAGGTTGAACACTGAAGCTTTCTTT
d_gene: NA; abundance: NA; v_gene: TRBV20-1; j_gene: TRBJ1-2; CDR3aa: CSASSWTAVDGYTF; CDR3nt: TGCAGTGCTAGTAGTTGGACCGCCGTTGATGGCTACACCTTC
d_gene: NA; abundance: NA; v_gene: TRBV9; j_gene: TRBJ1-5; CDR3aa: CASSAGQSLGQPQHF; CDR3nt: TGTGCCAGCAGCGCCGGACAGTCTTTGGGTCAGCCCCAGCATTTT
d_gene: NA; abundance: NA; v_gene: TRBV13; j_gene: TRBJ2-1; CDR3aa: CASSLNRPGEQFF; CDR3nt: TGTGCCAGCAGCTTAAACAGACCTGGGGAGCAGTTCTTC
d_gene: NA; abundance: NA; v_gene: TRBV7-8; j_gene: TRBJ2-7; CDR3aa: CASSAHGGPYEQYF; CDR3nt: TGTGCCAGCAGCGCCCATGGGGGGCCGTACGAGCAGTACTTC
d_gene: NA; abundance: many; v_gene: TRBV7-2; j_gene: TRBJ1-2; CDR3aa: CASSLAGTNYGYTF; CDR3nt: TGTGCCAGCAGCTTAGCAGGGACTAACTATGGCTACACCTTC
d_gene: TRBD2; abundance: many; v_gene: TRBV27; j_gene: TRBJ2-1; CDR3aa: CASSLARRTSGDEQFF; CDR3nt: TGTGCCAGCAGTTTAGCCCGGAGGACTAGCGGCGATGAGCAGTTCTTC
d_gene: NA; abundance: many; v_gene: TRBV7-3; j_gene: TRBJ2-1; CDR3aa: CASSPGVKDEQFF; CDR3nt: TGTGCCAGCAGTCCCGGGGTCAAGGATGAGCAGTTCTTC
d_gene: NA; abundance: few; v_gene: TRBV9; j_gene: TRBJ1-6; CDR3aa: CASSGVGGNSPLHF; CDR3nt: TGTGCCAGCAGCGGTGTGGGGGGCAATTCACCCCTCCACTTT
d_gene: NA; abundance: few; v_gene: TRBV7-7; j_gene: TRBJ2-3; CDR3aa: CASSPGRRFTDTQYF; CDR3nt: TGTGCTAGCAGCCCCGGACGGAGGTTCACAGATACGCAGTATTTT
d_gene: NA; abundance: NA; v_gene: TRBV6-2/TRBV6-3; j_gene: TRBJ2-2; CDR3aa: CASNSLRDYTGELFF; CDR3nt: TGTGCCAGCAACTCTCTCAGGGACTACACCGGGGAGCTGTTTTTT